The 11 T cell receptor beta chains presented below share a single source sample, sequenced in a study of blood T cell repertoires in COVID-19. Some clones are missing from TCRdb's copy, which holds only in-frame ones; the method was immunoSEQ multiplex PCR. The sample shows about 45,000 clones, roughly 82% of them seen only once. Sequenced material: peripheral blood. Source of these receptors: a human donor in a cohort sampled during active COVID-19.

The chain joins TRBV5-1 to TRBJ1-6; D perhaps matches TRBD1 (5 bases). Germline CDR1 SGHRS, CDR2 YFSETQ. With 4 bases removed from V and 5 bases from J, the gap between germline ends came to 13 bases. The CDR3 contains 15 residues. This CDR3 reads CASSTGGSDNSPLHF. DNA of the CDR3: TGCGCCAGCAGCACCGGGGGTTCGGATAATTCACCCCTCCACTTT.

The chain carries TRBV5-4 and TRBJ2-1, with a tentative D call TRBD2 (6 bases). Germline V gene data show CDR1 as SGHNT and CDR2 as YYREEE (reference sequence). Deletions cut 4 bases from V and 0 bases from J, with 14 bases between. The CDR3 is 16 residues long. The CDR3 DNA sequence: TGTGCCAGCAGCCAATCGCGGGGATACTCCTACAATGAGCAGTTCTTC. Translated, it gives CASSQSRGYSYNEQFF. The full variable domain, in which reference TRBV5-4 and TRBJ2-1 provide the parts outside the CDR3, is ETGVTQSPTHLIKTRGQQVTLRCSSQSGHNTVSWYQQALGQGPQFIFQYYREEENGRGNFPPRFSGLQFPNYSSELNVNALELDDSALYLCASSQSRGYSYNEQFFGPGTRLTVL.

The V and J genes are TRBV5-4 and TRBJ2-2; D gene ambiguous. The CDR3 consists of 14 residues. Germline V gene data show CDR1 as SGHNT and CDR2 as YYREEE (reference sequence). Trimming left V 1 base short and J 2 bases short, with 6 bases between. The CDR3 DNA is TGTGCCAGCAGCTTGTACAGAAACACCGGGGAGCTGTTTTTT. It is translated as CASSLYRNTGELFF.

This chain connects TRBV11-2 to TRBJ2-7, with D possibly being TRBD1 (7 bases). There are 14 residues in the CDR3. Trimming left V 6 bases short and J 5 bases short, with 17 bases between. Germline loops: CDR1 SGHAT, CDR2 FQNNGV. The CDR3 is CASRRGPGGHEQYF. Written as DNA, the CDR3 is TGTGCCAGCAGAAGGGGGCCCGGAGGGCACGAGCAGTACTTC.

The J gene is TRBJ2-7, the V gene TRBV11-2; 8 positions agree with TRBD1. CDR3 length: 13 amino acids. Germline V gene sequence: CDR1 SGHAT, CDR2 FQNNGV. J lost 2 bases, V lost 6 bases, and 3 bases had no gene match. CDR3 amino acids: CASSTTGAYEQYF. For the CDR3, the DNA is TGTGCCAGCAGTACGACAGGGGCCTACGAGCAGTACTTC.

J is TRBJ1-4 and V is TRBV9; TRBD1 aligns across 8 bases. This CDR3 is 15 amino acids long. CDR1 is SGDLS, CDR2 YYNGEE, per germline. J lost 3 bases, V lost 4 bases, and 5 bases had no gene match. CDR3 sequence reads: CASSILTGANEKLFF. The DNA for the CDR3 is TGTGCCAGCAGCATCTTGACAGGGGCTAATGAAAAACTGTTTTTT.

CDR3 in amino acids: CASSEPPRTASSYNSPLHF. The CDR3, as DNA: TGTGCCAGCAGTGAACCGCCTCGGACAGCCAGCTCCTATAATTCACCCCTCCACTTT. This chain uses TRBV6-1 with TRBJ1-6, with a tentative D call TRBD1 (6 bases). The CDR3 consists of 19 residues. Trimming cost V 2 bases and J 0 bases, with 17 bases left between them. Per the germline V gene, CDR1 is MNHNS and CDR2 is SASEGT.

The chain has TRBV7-2 and TRBJ2-1; TRBD2 agrees at 12 bases. The CDR3 is 15 amino acids. CDR1 and CDR2 from the germline V gene are SGHTA and FQGNSA. V gave up 4 bases and J gave up 3 bases; unmatched junction bases: 1. This chain's CDR3 is CASSWTSGVYNEQFF. The CDR3 DNA reads as TGTGCCAGCAGCTGGACTAGCGGGGTCTACAATGAGCAGTTCTTC.

The chain couples TRBV10-3 to TRBJ2-5, with D perhaps TRBD1 (6 bases). Trimming removed 2 bases from V and 5 bases from J, with 15 bases in between. There are 15 residues in the CDR3. Germline V gene lookup returns CDR1 ENHRY and CDR2 SYGVKD. Here the CDR3 reads CAISERAGEGETQYF. The DNA of the CDR3 is TGTGCCATCAGTGAGAGGGCAGGGGAAGGGGAGACCCAGTACTTC.

V usage is TRBV7-2 and J usage is TRBJ2-5; TRBD1 agrees at 12 bases. Trimming took 5 bases from V and 5 from J; bases not matched to a gene: 3. CDR3 size: 14 residues. CDR1 is SGHTA, CDR2 FQGNSA, per germline. The CDR3 coding sequence is TGTGCCAGCAGCGGGGACAGGGGGCGGGAGACCCAGTACTTC. It yields the protein CASSGDRGRETQYF. Supplemented by reference TRBV7-2 and TRBJ2-5, the full variable domain reads GAGVSQSPSNKVTEKGKDVELRCDPISGHTALYWYRQSLGQGLEFLIYFQGNSAPDKSGLPSDRFSAERTGGSVSTLTIQRTQQEDSAVYLCASSGDRGRETQYFGPGTRLLVL.

This sequence joins TRBV5-1 and TRBJ2-2, with TRBD2 matching over 14 bases. CDR3 length equals 17 residues. Germline values: CDR1 SGHRS, CDR2 YFSETQ. J lost 4 bases, V lost 3 bases, and 5 bases had no gene match. The CDR3 reads CASSSTSGRAGTGELFF. CDR3 DNA: TGCGCCAGCAGCTCGACTAGCGGGAGGGCAGGCACCGGGGAGCTGTTTTTT.